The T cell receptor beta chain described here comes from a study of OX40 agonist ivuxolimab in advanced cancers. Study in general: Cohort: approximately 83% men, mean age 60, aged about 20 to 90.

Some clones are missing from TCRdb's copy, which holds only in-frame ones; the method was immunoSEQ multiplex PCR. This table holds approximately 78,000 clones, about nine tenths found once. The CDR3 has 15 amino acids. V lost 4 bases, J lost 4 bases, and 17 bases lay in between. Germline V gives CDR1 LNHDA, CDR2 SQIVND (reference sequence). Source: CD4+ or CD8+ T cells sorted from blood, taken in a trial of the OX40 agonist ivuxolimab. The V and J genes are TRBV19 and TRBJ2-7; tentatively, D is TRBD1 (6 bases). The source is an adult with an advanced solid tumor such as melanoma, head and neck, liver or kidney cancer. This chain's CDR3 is CASSRKMGHQYEQYF. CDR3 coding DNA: TGTGCCAGTAGTAGAAAGATGGGACATCAATACGAGCAGTACTTC.